What follows are 32 T cell receptor beta chains derived from one specimen sequenced in a study of blood T cell repertoires in COVID-19 (dated by TCRdb to the early 2020s). Library method: the immunoSEQ multiplex PCR assay. TCRdb mirrors the immuneACCESS table, restricted to in-frame sequences. Some clones are absent from its copies; in checked studies, under half trace to an unresolved V gene, and the reason for the others is unknown. The sample table shows hundreds of thousands of clones, and 80% to 90% are seen once. Around 1.5% of the sample is in the top ten clones. The sequenced sample was peripheral blood. Every receptor here comes from a man older than 75 with acute or convalescent COVID-19.

CDR3 protein: CAISPGAANYGYTF. The CDR3 nucleotides read TGTGCCATCAGCCCCGGAGCCGCTAACTATGGCTACACCTTC. The chain has TRBV10-3 and TRBJ1-2; D unresolved. Trimming cost V 6 bases and J 0 bases, with 11 bases left between them. Germline V gene lookup returns CDR1 ENHRY and CDR2 SYGVKD. The CDR3 totals 14 residues.

This rearrangement joins TRBV5-1 to TRBJ2-1, with 7 nucleotides matching TRBD1. Looked up from germline, CDR1 is SGHRS and CDR2 is YFSETQ. This CDR3 has 15 residues. After removal of 7 bases from V and 7 bases from J, the junction contained 14 bases not matched to a gene. The CDR3: CASANRDSNLNEQFF. DNA for the CDR3: TGCGCCAGCGCGAACCGGGACAGCAACCTAAATGAGCAGTTCTTC.

This chain uses TRBV24-1 with TRBJ2-5, with 7 bases aligning to TRBD1. The V and J ends lost 4 bases and 1 base, in that order; junction bases with no gene match: 5. CDR1 and CDR2 (germline): KGHDR, SFDVKD. There are 15 residues in the CDR3. CDR3 in DNA: TGTGCCACCAGTGACCCCAGGGGGATCCAAGAGACCCAGTACTTC. It codes for CATSDPRGIQETQYF.

This chain connects TRBV3-1 (or the pseudogene TRBV3-2) to TRBJ1-1; D call uncertain. Germline V CDR1 and CDR2: LGHDT, YNNKEL (reference sequence). V was shortened by 0 bases and J by 1 base, with 9 bases between the two germline ends. The CDR3 spans 15 residues. The chain's CDR3 is CASSQDLASNTEAFF. CDR3 nucleotides: TGTGCCAGCAGCCAAGATCTGGCCTCGAACACTGAAGCTTTCTTT.

CDR3: CSVRDRSNEKLFF. CDR3 DNA: TGCAGCGTCCGGGACAGATCTAATGAAAAACTGTTTTTT. The chain has TRBV29-1 and TRBJ1-4; TRBD1 aligns across 7 bases. V lost 6 bases and J lost 3; bases outside the gene matches: 4. The germline V gene encodes CDR1 SQVTM and CDR2 ANQGSEA. The CDR3 is made up of 13 amino acids.

This clone has only one observation. The V call is TRBV7-2, the J call TRBJ1-5; 9 nucleotides line up with TRBD1. The length of the CDR3 is 15 residues. The V and J ends lost 4 bases and 2 bases, in that order; junction bases with no gene match: 3. From germline, CDR1 is SGHTA and CDR2 FQGNSA. CDR3 protein: CASSSRTGGNQPQHF. The CDR3 nucleotides are TGTGCCAGCAGCTCACGGACAGGGGGCAATCAGCCCCAGCATTTT.

V usage is TRBV28 and J usage is TRBJ2-7; 8 positions match TRBD1. The length of the CDR3 is 13 residues. Germline V gives CDR1 MDHEN, CDR2 SYDVKM. Losses at the gene ends were 7 bases for V and 6 bases for J; bases not matched to a gene: 8. CDR3 loop: CASKSGGLGEQYF. CDR3 DNA: TGTGCCAGCAAGTCAGGGGGCTTGGGCGAGCAGTACTTC. Complete variable domain (other parts from reference TRBV28 and TRBJ2-7): DVKVTQSSRYLVKRTGEKVFLECVQDMDHENMFWYRQDPGLGLRLIYFSYDVKMKEKGDIPEGYSVSREKKERFSLILESASTNQTSMYLCASKSGGLGEQYFGPGTRLTVT.

The gene calls are TRBV3-1 (or the pseudogene TRBV3-2) and TRBJ1-2; weak D call: TRBD1 (5 bases). Germline CDR1 is LGHDT and CDR2 is YNNKEL (reference sequence). The CDR3 sequence is 15 residues long. V lost 1 base to trimming and J lost 0 bases, with 9 bases between them. The CDR3 DNA follows: TGTGCCAGCAGCCAAGTCAGGGTAGCTAACTATGGCTACACCTTC. Amino acid sequence: CASSQVRVANYGYTF.

This clone was recorded only once. The chain has TRBV4-3 and TRBJ1-5, with D possibly matching TRBD1 (6 bases). Trimming pared 3 bases from V and 3 bases from J, leaving 6 bases between. The CDR3 runs 13 residues. Germline V gene data show CDR1 as LGHNA and CDR2 as YSLEER. The CDR3 region has the DNA TGCGCCAGCAGCCAGGGGGCCAATCAGCCCCAGCATTTT. It codes for CASSQGANQPQHF.

The V call is TRBV7-2, the J call TRBJ2-3; 7 bases are a match to TRBD2. The CDR3 is 16 residues long. From germline, CDR1 is SGHTA and CDR2 FQGNSA. V trimming: 1 base; J trimming: 2 bases; junction bases outside the gene matches: 6. CDR3 loop: CASSLGIGTTTDTQYF. The CDR3 nucleotides are TGTGCCAGCAGCTTAGGTATCGGGACTACCACAGATACGCAGTATTTT.

The chain recombines TRBV7-3 with TRBJ2-1; a possible D gene is TRBD2 (6 bases). The CDR3 is 15 amino acids. Deletions cut 5 bases from V and 9 bases from J, with 20 bases between. Per germline, CDR1 SGHTA and CDR2 FQGTGA. Here the CDR3 reads CASSPTEGLTSEQFF. The CDR3 bases are TGTGCCAGCAGCCCTACCGAAGGACTAACTAGTGAGCAGTTCTTC.

This chain uses TRBV7-9 with TRBJ2-5, with TRBD2 identical over 8 bases. V was clipped by 3 bases and J by 5 bases; unmatched bases: 2. This CDR3 is 13 amino acids long. The V gene's germline CDR1 is SEHNR and CDR2 FQNEAQ (reference sequence). The CDR3 coding sequence is TGTGCCAGCAGCTTCGGGAGGGGTGAGACCCAGTACTTC. The encoded protein is CASSFGRGETQYF.

The chain is built from TRBV7-2 and TRBJ1-4; 10 bases map to TRBD1. The trim removed 6 bases at V and 7 bases at J, leaving 5 bases unmatched. CDR3 length equals 14 residues. CDR1 and CDR2 (germline): SGHTA, FQGNSA. The chain's CDR3 is CASRTGTGVEKLFF. Here the CDR3 DNA reads TGTGCCAGCAGGACCGGGACAGGGGTTGAAAAACTGTTTTTT.

This clone was detected a few times. V and J are TRBV3-1 (or the pseudogene TRBV3-2) and TRBJ2-1; 7 bases are a match to TRBD1. The germline V gene has CDR1 LGHDT and CDR2 YNNKEL (reference sequence). V was clipped by 4 bases and J by 4 bases; unmatched bases: 7. This CDR3 contains 15 residues. The CDR3 DNA sequence: TGTGCCAGCAGCCCGTCCCGGGACAGATACAATGAGCAGTTCTTC. Its protein is CASSPSRDRYNEQFF.

The chain has TRBV4-2 and TRBJ2-7; 14 nucleotides match TRBD2. CDR1 and CDR2 (germline): LGHNA, YNFKEQ. This CDR3 has 16 amino acids. V lost 3 bases, J lost 4 bases, and 5 bases stayed unmatched. The CDR3 here is CASSQGLAGVGYEQYF. CDR3 bases: TGTGCCAGCAGCCAGGGACTAGCGGGAGTCGGGTACGAGCAGTACTTC.

The V call is TRBV5-1, the J call TRBJ2-3; D might be TRBD2 (5 bases). The CDR3 totals 13 residues. The V gene's germline CDR1 is SGHRS and CDR2 YFSETQ. Deletions cut 0 bases from V and 5 bases from J, with 7 bases between. CDR3: CASSLAAGDTQYF. As DNA, the CDR3 is TGCGCCAGCAGCTTGGCGGCGGGAGATACGCAGTATTTT.

The chain combines TRBV19 with TRBJ1-2, with unresolved D. The CDR3 has 15 residues. Trimming shortened V by 1 base and J by 2 bases, and 11 bases separated the two germline ends. The germline CDR1 and CDR2 sequences are LNHDA and SQIVND (reference sequence). As DNA, the CDR3 is TGTGCCAGTAGTATAGGGGCGGGTAACAACTATGGCTACACCTTC. Encoded protein: CASSIGAGNNYGYTF.

The chain couples TRBV5-1 to TRBJ2-7, with D hard to call. Per the germline V gene, CDR1 is SGHRS and CDR2 is YFSETQ. There are 12 residues in the CDR3. The V and J ends lost 3 bases and 6 bases respectively, with 10 bases between them. CDR3 nucleotide sequence: TGCGCCAGCAGCTCTCTCTTGTCCGAGCAGTACTTC. It specifies CASSSLLSEQYF.

The V call is TRBV7-7, the J call TRBJ2-5, with 9 bases that match TRBD1. The CDR3 sequence is 13 residues long. After removal of 5 bases from V and 5 bases from J, the junction contained 3 bases not matched to a gene. Germline values: CDR1 SSHAT, CDR2 FNYEAQ (reference sequence). The CDR3 reads CASSRGQGETQYF. DNA for the CDR3: TGTGCCAGCAGCCGCGGACAGGGGGAGACCCAGTACTTC.

This chain joins TRBV19 and TRBJ1-5; D is undetermined. This CDR3 has 12 residues. Between the trimmed V and J ends, which lost 5 bases and 3 bases, there was a span of 5 bases. Germline lookup yields CDR1 LNHDA and CDR2 SQIVND (reference sequence). The CDR3 nucleotides are TGTGCCAGTAGTTCCTTCAATCAGCCCCAGCATTTT. Its translation is CASSSFNQPQHF.

This chain uses TRBV3-1 (or the pseudogene TRBV3-2) with TRBJ1-1; no clear D gene. V lost 3 bases and J lost 7, with 9 bases in between. The germline gives CDR1 LGHDT, CDR2 YNNKEL (reference sequence). This CDR3 is built from 12 residues. In nucleotides, the CDR3 is TGTGCCAGCAGCCAGCGCTCGGGTGAAGCTTTCTTT. It specifies CASSQRSGEAFF.

The J gene is TRBJ2-7, the V gene TRBV5-6; D unclear. V lost 3 bases, J lost 6 bases, and 13 bases lay in between. This CDR3 comprises 13 residues. Germline V CDR1 and CDR2: SGHDT, YYEEEE. CDR3 DNA sequence: TGTGCCAGCAGCTCCACCGCCAGAGGCGAGCAGTACTTC. Translating it yields CASSSTARGEQYF.

This chain links TRBV11-2 with TRBJ2-4; 7 bases are shared with TRBD1. The V and J ends lost 5 bases and 5 bases, in that order; junction bases with no gene match: 3. Germline V gene lookup returns CDR1 SGHAT and CDR2 FQNNGV. The CDR3 loop spans 13 amino acids. The DNA of the CDR3 is TGTGCCAGCAGCCCAGACAGGGAAAACATTCAGTACTTC. This encodes CASSPDRENIQYF. The full variable domain, with the rest looked up from reference TRBV11-2 and TRBJ2-4, is EAGVAQSPRYKIIEKRQSVAFWCNPISGHATLYWYQQILGQGPKLLIQFQNNGVVDDSQLPKDRFSAERLKGVDSTLKIQPAKLEDSAVYLCASSPDRENIQYFGAGTRLSVL.

This clone was recorded once. Distinct nucleotide sequences in the sample also encode this CDR3. The chain is built from TRBV2 and TRBJ2-7; D is undetermined. Trimming took 6 bases from V and 4 from J, leaving 7 bases between them. This CDR3 has 11 residues. CDR1 is SNHLY, CDR2 FYNNEI, per germline. CDR3 sequence (DNA): TGTGCCAGCAGCGAAACTTACGAGCAGTACTTC. It encodes CASSETYEQYF.

The chain has TRBV28 and TRBJ1-5; a possible D gene is TRBD1 (5 bases). V gave up 3 bases and J gave up 2 bases, with 11 bases separating them. The CDR3 is made up of 15 amino acids. From germline, CDR1 is MDHEN and CDR2 SYDVKM. In DNA form, the CDR3 reads TGTGCCAGCAGTTTCCCGGGGGAAGGCAATCAGCCCCAGCATTTT. It codes for CASSFPGEGNQPQHF. The full variable domain, its missing parts supplied by reference TRBV28 and TRBJ1-5, is DVKVTQSSRYLVKRTGEKVFLECVQDMDHENMFWYRQDPGLGLRLIYFSYDVKMKEKGDIPEGYSVSREKKERFSLILESASTNQTSMYLCASSFPGEGNQPQHFGDGTRLSIL.

The chain recombines TRBV7-2 with TRBJ1-5, with 8 bases that match TRBD1. Looked up from germline, CDR1 is SGHTA and CDR2 is FQGNSA. The CDR3 totals 17 residues. V was clipped by 5 bases and J by 1 base; unmatched bases: 10. The CDR3 DNA reads TGTGCCAGCAGCAATTCCCGGACAGGGACGAGCAATCAGCCCCAGCATTTT. Amino acids: CASSNSRTGTSNQPQHF.

The chain recombines TRBV6-5 with TRBJ1-5; 10 bases align to TRBD1. The V segment lost 4 bases and the J segment 6 bases; nucleotides outside the gene matches: 3. Germline CDR1 and CDR2: MNHEY and SVGAGI. This CDR3 is 14 amino acids long. The CDR3 DNA reads as TGTGCCAGCAGTTCCCGGGACAGGGGTCAGCCCCAGCATTTT. This codes for CASSSRDRGQPQHF.

This chain connects TRBV2 to TRBJ2-6; D is undetermined. V shed 3 bases and J shed 9 bases, with 9 bases lying between them. CDR1 SNHLY and CDR2 FYNNEI come from the germline V gene. The CDR3 contains 13 residues. The CDR3 sequence is CASSEAGYNVLTF. The CDR3 DNA reads as TGTGCCAGCAGTGAGGCAGGCTACAACGTCCTGACTTTC.

The J gene is TRBJ1-2, the V gene TRBV5-4, with D perhaps matching TRBD1 (6 bases). The CDR3 length is 15 residues. Per the germline V gene, CDR1 is SGHNT and CDR2 is YYREEE (reference sequence). Trimming removed 4 bases from V and 4 bases from J, with 17 bases in between. For the CDR3, the DNA is TGTGCCAGCAGCCCGGGCGGGGGCTTCTCCTATGGCTACACCTTC. It translates to CASSPGGGFSYGYTF.

This clone was seen once. The chain couples TRBV5-4 to TRBJ2-3; a weak D match, TRBD2 (7 bases). The CDR3 consists of 15 residues. V was trimmed by 5 bases and J by 0 bases, leaving 13 bases between them. Germline V gives CDR1 SGHNT, CDR2 YYREEE (reference sequence). This CDR3 is CASSFGGPSTDTQYF. The CDR3 nucleotides read TGTGCCAGCAGTTTCGGGGGGCCTAGCACAGATACGCAGTATTTT. Together with reference TRBV5-4 and TRBJ2-3, the CDR3 gives the full variable domain: ETGVTQSPTHLIKTRGQQVTLRCSSQSGHNTVSWYQQALGQGPQFIFQYYREEENGRGNFPPRFSGLQFPNYSSELNVNALELDDSALYLCASSFGGPSTDTQYFGPGTRLTVL.

This clone was seen just once. This CDR3 is CASSPREGPYEQYF. As DNA, the CDR3 is TGTGCCAGCAGTCCCCGGGAGGGGCCGTACGAGCAGTACTTC. This chain uses TRBV27 with TRBJ2-7; TRBD2 aligns across 8 bases. The V gene's germline CDR1 is MNHEY and CDR2 SMNVEV (reference sequence). The CDR3 has 14 amino acids. The ends lost 5 bases at V and 4 bases at J; junction bases unmatched: 7.

This chain connects TRBV7-2 to TRBJ2-5; 11 bases fit TRBD1. The CDR3 covers 18 residues. CDR1 and CDR2 (germline): SGHTA, FQGNSA. Trimming at V came to 2 bases and at J to 5 bases, leaving 13 bases not matched to a gene. As DNA, the CDR3 is TGTGCCAGCAGCTTAAATGGGGCCGGGACAGGGGGTTTCGAGACCCAGTACTTC. This codes for CASSLNGAGTGGFETQYF.